What follows are 5 T cell receptor beta chains derived from one specimen sequenced in a study of T cells after yellow fever vaccination. From the 5' RACE reads, TCRdb called clonotypes with MiXCR, one entry per CDR3 protein. The sample includes approximately 30,000 distinct CDR3 sequences, approximately 4% of them seen just once. This sample comprised CD8+ T cells sorted from PBMCs, obtained 5 days after the yellow fever booster vaccination. These receptors were taken from a man aged 30 to 39 who received the YFV17D yellow fever vaccine.

In its sample, this clonotype was seen many times. The chain links TRBV14 to TRBJ2-7, with D perhaps matching TRBD2 (5 bases). V lost 3 bases and J 0 bases, leaving 18 bases between the germline ends. This CDR3 is 17 amino acids long. Looked up from germline, CDR1 is SGHDN and CDR2 is FVKESK. CDR3 residues: CASSHRGSLRSSYEQYF. The DNA for the CDR3 is TGTGCCAGCAGCCACCGAGGGAGTTTGCGGAGCTCCTACGAGCAGTACTTC.

This clonotype was recorded many times. The chain recombines TRBV27 with TRBJ2-7; TRBD2 matches 8 bases. V trimming: 1 base; J trimming: 5 bases; junction bases outside the gene matches: 10. Germline V CDR1 and CDR2: MNHEY, SMNVEV (reference sequence). The CDR3 totals 16 residues. DNA of the CDR3: TGTGCCAGCAGTTTATTGGGGAGCGGGAGTGTAAACGAGCAGTACTTC. It is translated as CASSLLGSGSVNEQYF.

In its sample, this clonotype was seen many times. This chain uses TRBV13 with TRBJ1-1; D gene uncertain. The germline V gene encodes CDR1 PRHDT and CDR2 FYEKMQ (reference sequence). V lost 5 bases and J 1 base, leaving 8 bases between the germline ends. This CDR3 is 13 amino acids long. The CDR3, as DNA: TGTGCCAGCAGCAAAAGAGGGAACACTGAAGCTTTCTTT. Encoded protein: CASSKRGNTEAFF. Full variable domain (missing parts from reference TRBV13 and TRBJ1-1): AAGVIQSPRHLIKEKRETATLKCYPIPRHDTVYWYQQGPGQDPQFLISFYEKMQSDKGSIPDRFSAQQFSDYHSELNMSSLELGDSALYFCASSKRGNTEAFFGQGTRLTVV.

At least ten counts were recorded for this clonotype. This chain joins TRBV5-5 and TRBJ2-7; TRBD2 is a possible D gene (6 bases). The V end was cut by 4 bases, the J end by 2 bases, with 13 bases between. The CDR3 contains 14 residues. CDR1 and CDR2 from the germline V gene are SGHKS and YYEKEE (reference sequence). Here the CDR3 DNA reads TGTGCCAGCAGCGCCTCAGGGACTCCCTACGAGCAGTACTTC. Its translation: CASSASGTPYEQYF.

Many counts were recorded for this clonotype. The chain has TRBV10-3 and TRBJ2-1, with a possible D match to TRBD1 (5 bases). Trimming removed 6 bases at V and 3 bases at J, with 12 bases between. This CDR3 comprises 14 residues. Germline V gene lookup returns CDR1 ENHRY and CDR2 SYGVKD. CDR3 sequence: CAISDTGFYNEQFF. CDR3 DNA sequence: TGTGCCATCAGCGATACAGGATTCTACAATGAGCAGTTCTTC.